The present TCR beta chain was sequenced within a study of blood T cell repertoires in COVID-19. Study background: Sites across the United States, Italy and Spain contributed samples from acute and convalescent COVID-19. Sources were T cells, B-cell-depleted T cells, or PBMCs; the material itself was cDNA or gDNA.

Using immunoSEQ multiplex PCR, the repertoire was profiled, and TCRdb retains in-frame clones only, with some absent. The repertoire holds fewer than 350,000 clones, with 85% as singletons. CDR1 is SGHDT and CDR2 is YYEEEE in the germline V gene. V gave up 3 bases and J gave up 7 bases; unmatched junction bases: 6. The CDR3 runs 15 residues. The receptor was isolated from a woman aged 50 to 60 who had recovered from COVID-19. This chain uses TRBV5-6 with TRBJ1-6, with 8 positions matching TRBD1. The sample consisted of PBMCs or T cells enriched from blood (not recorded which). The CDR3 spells CASSSPGQENSPLHF. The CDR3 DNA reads TGTGCCAGCAGCTCGCCGGGACAGGAAAATTCACCCCTCCACTTT.